Presented here are 27 T cell receptor beta chains from one specimen sequenced in a study of T cells in Graves' hyperthyroidism and ophthalmopathy. The CDR3 regions of TCR beta were amplified from RNA transcripts. HTBI primers drove first-round RT-PCR of the TCR CDR3. Via MiXCR, TCRdb re-called the multiplex PCR reads, giving one row per CDR3 protein. The data contain about 380,000 distinct CDR3 sequences, roughly 13% of them singletons. Sequencing was performed on blood. The receptors come from a man younger than 40 with Graves' hyperthyroidism that later progressed to Graves' ophthalmopathy.

This clonotype was seen ten or more times. V and J are TRBV11-1 and TRBJ2-7; 7 nucleotides agree with TRBD1. The CDR3 contains 14 residues. V shed 3 bases, J shed 3 bases, and the junction held 5 bases outside the gene matches. CDR1 is SGHAT and CDR2 is FQDESV in the germline V gene (reference sequence). CDR3 region: CASSLGTENYEQYF. Here the CDR3 DNA reads TGTGCCAGCAGCTTGGGGACAGAAAACTACGAGCAGTACTTC.

CDR3 nucleotide sequence: TGTGCCAGTAGTATTTTCCCGACTAGCGGGGGGGCGGCAGATACGCAGTATTTT. Its translation is CASSIFPTSGGAADTQYF. The gene calls are TRBV19 and TRBJ2-3; 14 bases match TRBD2. CDR1 LNHDA and CDR2 SQIVND come from the germline V gene (reference sequence). V was pared by 3 bases and J by 4 bases, with 9 bases of the junction left unmatched. The CDR3 totals 18 residues.

The chain carries TRBV7-6 and TRBJ2-1; D gene unclear. Germline values: CDR1 SGHVS, CDR2 FNYEAQ. The CDR3 extends over 13 amino acids. Trimming removed 2 bases at V and 5 bases at J, with 7 bases between. CDR3 amino acids: CASSLKIDNEQFF. The CDR3 DNA follows: TGTGCCAGCAGCTTAAAAATCGACAATGAGCAGTTCTTC.

This clonotype has a count of ten or more. This chain links TRBV7-2 with TRBJ2-5; 10 bases align to TRBD2. Germline values: CDR1 SGHTA, CDR2 FQGNSA. The CDR3 totals 15 residues. V trimming: 4 bases; J trimming: 3 bases; junction bases outside the gene matches: 5. CDR3 loop: CASSYTLAGKETQYF. Here the CDR3 DNA reads TGTGCCAGCAGCTACACACTAGCGGGGAAAGAGACCCAGTACTTC.

Details on this clonotype: A read error may be the cause here, since a much bigger clone is one base away. The genes are TRBV6-1 and TRBJ2-1, with D possibly being TRBD1 (6 bases). The CDR3 runs 14 residues. Germline CDR1 MNHNS, CDR2 SASEGT. The CDR3 region is CASRLLGQYSEQFF. CDR3 nucleotide sequence: TGTGCCAGCAGACTACTCGGACAGTACAGTGAGCAGTTCTTC.

This clonotype has ten or more counts. The V and J genes are TRBV6-5 and TRBJ2-5, with D unresolved. The V and J ends lost 0 bases and 4 bases respectively, with 6 bases between them. Germline CDR1 is MNHEY and CDR2 is SVGAGI. This CDR3 has 13 residues. CDR3 sequence reads: CASSYSRGETQYF. The CDR3 nucleotides read TGTGCCAGCAGTTACTCGCGTGGAGAGACCCAGTACTTC.

This clonotype was counted between two and nine times. This chain connects TRBV6-2 or TRBV6-3 to TRBJ1-5; a weak D match, TRBD1 (6 bases). V was clipped by 6 bases and J by 6 bases, with 24 bases between them. From germline, CDR1 is MNHEY and CDR2 SVGEGT. This CDR3 has 17 amino acids. In nucleotides, the CDR3 is TGTGCCAGCAGCAGAAGGTGGGGGCCCCCAATCGGTCAGCCCCAGCATTTT. It translates to CASSRRWGPPIGQPQHF.

This clonotype was counted many times. The rearrangement joins TRBV6-1 to TRBJ1-2; TRBD1 matches 7 bases. The CDR3 is made up of 16 amino acids. The trim removed 5 bases at V and 1 base at J, leaving 10 bases unmatched. Germline V gene lookup returns CDR1 MNHNS and CDR2 SASEGT. Here the CDR3 reads CASSLTGSISNYGYTF. CDR3 coding DNA: TGTGCCAGCAGTTTGACAGGGTCAATTAGTAACTATGGCTACACCTTC.

On this clonotype itself: With a much larger clone just one base away, this may be a read error. The rearrangement links TRBV6-5 to TRBJ2-7, with D tentatively TRBD1 (6 bases). With the DNA end fitting TRBJ2-1 better, the J assignment may be wrong. The CDR3 extends over 14 amino acids. Germline CDR1 MNHEY, CDR2 SVGAGI. CDR3 DNA: TGTGCCAGCAGTTACACGACAGGAGCCTACGAGCAGTTCTTC. It translates to CASSYTTGAYEQFF.

V gene TRBV20-1 combines with J gene TRBJ1-5, with D perhaps matching TRBD1 (5 bases). The CDR3 is made up of 14 amino acids. Between the trimmed V and J ends, which lost 3 bases and 0 bases, there was a span of 9 bases. Germline V lookup: CDR1 DFQATT, CDR2 SNEGSKA (reference sequence). CDR3 sequence (DNA): TGCAGTGCTAGGCCCCAGGGTAGCAATCAGCCCCAGCATTTT. Its protein product is CSARPQGSNQPQHF.

In this sample, this clonotype turned up a few times. The CDR3 DNA reads as TGTGCTAGTGGTCAGGGCGGGGGGGTTTCCTACAATGAGCAGTTCTTC. Protein product: CASGQGGGVSYNEQFF. The chain joins TRBV12-5 to TRBJ2-1; 9 bases line up with TRBD2. The CDR3 consists of 16 residues. CDR1 and CDR2 (germline): LGHNT, FRNRAP. V shed 5 bases, J shed 1 base, and the junction held 6 bases outside the gene matches. Complete variable domain (other parts from reference TRBV12-5 and TRBJ2-1): DARVTQTPRHKVTEMGQEVTMRCQPILGHNTVFWYRQTMMQGLELLAYFRNRAPLDDSGMPKDRFSAEMPDATLATLKIQPSEPRDSAVYFCASGQGGGVSYNEQFFGPGTRLTVL.

This clonotype was counted only a few times. The genes are TRBV20-1 and TRBJ2-1, with TRBD2 matching over 13 bases. Per germline, CDR1 DFQATT and CDR2 SNEGSKA (reference sequence). The CDR3 sequence is 16 residues long. Trimming cost V 0 bases and J 7 bases; bases outside gene matches: 6. This CDR3 reads CSARDRTSGGPNEQFF. The CDR3 DNA follows: TGCAGTGCTAGAGATCGGACTAGCGGGGGACCTAATGAGCAGTTCTTC.

The sample holds many counts of this clonotype. V gene TRBV7-8 combines with J gene TRBJ1-2, with D perhaps TRBD1 (6 bases). This CDR3 has 14 residues. Germline lookup yields CDR1 SGHVS and CDR2 FQNEAQ. The germline V and J ends were trimmed by 4 bases and 4 bases, with 13 bases remaining between them. This CDR3 is CASSSRDTSYGYTF. The CDR3 DNA is TGTGCCAGCAGCTCACGGGACACCAGCTATGGCTACACCTTC.

This clonotype was counted a few times. The genes are TRBV19 and TRBJ2-5; TRBD1 matches 7 bases. The CDR3 totals 15 residues. Germline V gene data show CDR1 as LNHDA and CDR2 as SQIVND (reference sequence). With V trimmed by 7 bases and J by 1 base, 9 bases remained unmatched. The DNA of the CDR3 is TGTGCCAGTACCGAAGGGACAGTCAGCCAAGAGACCCAGTACTTC. Translating it yields CASTEGTVSQETQYF.

This clonotype occurred many times. V is TRBV29-1 and J is TRBJ1-2, with D unclear. The germline CDR1 and CDR2 sequences are SQVTM and ANQGSEA. The CDR3 has 12 amino acids. V lost 4 bases, J lost 2 bases, and 8 bases lay in between. Here the CDR3 DNA reads TGCAGCGTTGGTGCGGCGAACTATGGCTACACCTTC. Its translation: CSVGAANYGYTF.

V usage is TRBV19 and J usage is TRBJ1-4, with TRBD1 matching 8 bases. The CDR3 is 17 amino acids. Germline values: CDR1 LNHDA, CDR2 SQIVND (reference sequence). The ends lost 5 bases at V and 1 base at J; junction bases unmatched: 9. The CDR3 is CASSARTGLRTNEKLFF. The CDR3 DNA reads as TGTGCCAGTAGTGCCCGGACAGGGCTTCGAACTAATGAAAAACTGTTTTTT.

This clonotype was detected ten times or more. This rearrangement joins TRBV3-1 to TRBJ2-1, with 9 nucleotides matching TRBD1. In germline, CDR1 is LGHDT, CDR2 YNNKEL (reference sequence). The ends lost 3 bases at V and 6 bases at J; junction bases unmatched: 6. The CDR3 loop spans 15 amino acids. The CDR3 protein is CASSHAGQGFNEQFF. CDR3 DNA sequence: TGTGCCAGCAGCCATGCGGGACAGGGCTTCAATGAGCAGTTCTTC.

This clonotype was detected many times. This rearrangement joins TRBV12-3 or TRBV12-4 to TRBJ1-1, with D unclear. Trimming stripped 10 bases from V and 4 bases from J, with 13 bases between. This CDR3 is built from 12 residues. The DNA for the CDR3 is TGTGCCACCGACTATATCGCCACTGAAGCTTTCTTT. It specifies CATDYIATEAFF.

This clonotype was counted a few times. The chain has TRBV5-1 and TRBJ2-2, with 7 bases identical to TRBD2. The length of the CDR3 is 15 residues. The junction had 7 bases not matched to a gene; V was cut back by 4 bases and J by 4 bases. Germline loops: CDR1 SGHRS, CDR2 YFSETQ. The chain's CDR3 is CASSPASGSTGELFF. Written as DNA, the CDR3 is TGCGCCAGCAGCCCGGCTAGCGGATCCACCGGGGAGCTGTTTTTT.

The sample holds many counts of this clonotype. The chain couples TRBV20-1 to TRBJ2-7; 7 bases are a match to TRBD2. There are 14 residues in the CDR3. Germline V gene data show CDR1 as DFQATT and CDR2 as SNEGSKA (reference sequence). Trimming removed 3 bases from V and 1 base from J; junction bases left unmatched: 6. The CDR3 is CSARGLAASYEQYF. CDR3 coding DNA: TGCAGTGCTAGGGGGCTAGCGGCATCCTACGAGCAGTACTTC.

CDR3 amino acids: CSVEAGGIDEQFF. The CDR3, as DNA: TGCAGCGTTGAAGCGGGGGGGATCGATGAGCAGTTCTTC. The rearrangement joins TRBV29-1 to TRBJ2-1; 8 bases fit TRBD2. Trimming cost V 1 base and J 8 bases; bases outside gene matches: 4. CDR3 length: 13 amino acids. Germline CDR1 is SQVTM and CDR2 is ANQGSEA.

This clonotype came up a few times. The chain combines TRBV7-6 with TRBJ2-7; 8 bases match TRBD1. The V gene's germline CDR1 is SGHVS and CDR2 FNYEAQ. The J segment lost 5 bases and the V segment lost 8 bases, leaving 11 bases of the junction unmatched. CDR3 length equals 14 residues. CDR3 amino acids: CASGEGTGIHEQYF. The CDR3 DNA follows: TGTGCCAGCGGGGAAGGGACAGGAATCCACGAGCAGTACTTC.

This clonotype was seen a handful of times. V and J are TRBV4-1 and TRBJ1-5; TRBD1 agrees at 9 bases. CDR3 length: 16 residues. Per the germline V gene, CDR1 is MGHRA and CDR2 is YSYEKL. V lost 3 bases and J lost 5; bases outside the gene matches: 8. Written as DNA, the CDR3 is TGCGCCAGCAGCCATAATACAGGGGGCGTCGATCAGCCCCAGCATTTT. It yields the protein CASSHNTGGVDQPQHF.

This clonotype was counted between two and nine times. One end of the junction fails to match germline, which may point to a read error. This chain connects TRBV7-2 to TRBJ1-6, with unresolved D. From germline, CDR1 is SGHTA and CDR2 FQGNSA. This CDR3 has 15 residues. CDR3 protein: CASRLGRSGYSPLHF. CDR3 nucleotide sequence: TGTGCCAGCCGCTTAGGAAGAAGCGGCTATTCACCCCTCCACTTT.

This chain links TRBV6-1 with TRBJ2-3; D unresolved. The CDR3 loop spans 14 amino acids. Germline V lookup: CDR1 MNHNS, CDR2 SASEGT. V lost 3 bases, J lost 1 base, and 8 bases lay in between. The CDR3 nucleotides are TGTGCCAGCAGTGAGTTCTACGGCACAGATACGCAGTATTTT. The encoded protein is CASSEFYGTDTQYF.

The gene calls are TRBV13 and TRBJ2-7; TRBD1 matches at 7 bases. Germline V gene lookup returns CDR1 PRHDT and CDR2 FYEKMQ (reference sequence). The CDR3 is 13 amino acids. V trimming: 0 bases; J trimming: 6 bases; junction bases outside the gene matches: 2. The CDR3 nucleotides read TGTGCCAGCAGCTTAGGGAACAGGGGCGAGCAGTACTTC. Translation: CASSLGNRGEQYF.

This clonotype was observed at least ten times. V is TRBV5-1 and J is TRBJ1-1, with D possibly matching TRBD1 (6 bases). Germline loops: CDR1 SGHRS, CDR2 YFSETQ. V gave up 4 bases and J gave up 6 bases, with 19 bases separating them. CDR3 length: 15 amino acids. As DNA, the CDR3 is TGCGCCAGCAGCGCCAGACCGGCTCAGGGGTCTGAAGCTTTCTTT. Its protein is CASSARPAQGSEAFF.